Listed here are 3 T cell receptor beta chains from one sample, sequenced in a study of somatic mutations in cytotoxic T cells in rheumatoid arthritis. Using immunoSEQ multiplex PCR, the repertoire was profiled, and TCRdb retains in-frame clones only, with some absent. Of more than 25,000 clones in the sample, 70% to 80% were seen once. Specimen: CD8+ T cells sorted from blood. The receptors come from a woman aged 18-29 years in good health.

The rearrangement joins TRBV5-5 to TRBJ2-3, with D maybe TRBD1 (6 bases). The CDR3 covers 15 residues. In germline, CDR1 is SGHKS, CDR2 YYEKEE (reference sequence). V dropped 4 bases and J dropped 0 bases, with 12 bases sitting between them. The CDR3 nucleotides are TGTGCCAGCAGCAGACGGACAGCTAGCACAGATACGCAGTATTTT. Translating gives CASSRRTASTDTQYF.

This chain joins TRBV29-1 and TRBJ2-7, with 16 bases that match TRBD2. CDR3 length: 15 amino acids. V dropped 5 bases and J dropped 7; count of bases not matched to a gene: 8. CDR1 and CDR2 from the germline V gene are SQVTM and ANQGSEA. Here the CDR3 reads CSVSGTSGRDEEQYF. The DNA for the CDR3 is TGCAGCGTTTCTGGGACTAGCGGGAGGGATGAAGAGCAGTACTTC.

The V and J genes are TRBV11-2 and TRBJ2-1; 7 bases fit TRBD1. V lost 1 base and J lost 9; bases outside the gene matches: 6. CDR3 length equals 14 residues. The germline CDR1 and CDR2 sequences are SGHAT and FQNNGV. Here the CDR3 reads CASSLGPGGTEQFF. DNA for the CDR3: TGTGCCAGCAGCTTAGGACCAGGGGGTACTGAGCAGTTCTTC.